This T cell receptor (beta chain) emerged from a study of CD8+ T cells in alopecia areata. Overall study: Treated patients were given oral tofacitinib, which was dosed at 5 to 10 mg twice daily. Tofacitinib dosing lasted 6 to 18 months, which was then followed by 6 months off drug.

This clone was seen only a few times. Its matching antigen is unknown. Trimming took off 1 base at V and 1 base at J, with 8 bases between the two ends. The germline V gene has CDR1 SGHRS and CDR2 YFSETQ. The CDR3 is made up of 14 amino acids. Notes on the study in general: Scalp clonality and expanded CD8+ clones among the top 100 fell significantly with tofacitinib.

Extracted from the samples, RNA was reverse transcribed into cDNA to serve as the sequencing template. Assay: immunoSEQ multiplex PCR; the TCRdb copy retains only in-frame clones and omits some. The sample carries 200,000 or so clones, roughly 40% recorded once. Treatment noted: oral pan-JAK inhibitor, 5-10 mg twice daily. Those with alopecia areata gave lesional scalp punch biopsies and peripheral blood. This receptor was identified in a human donor with alopecia areata. Specimen: CD4+ T cells sorted from blood, collected at approximately week 36, from a patient treated with tofacitinib. The rearrangement joins TRBV5-1 to TRBJ2-5; perhaps TRBD1 as D (5 bases). Written as DNA, the CDR3 is TGCGCCAGCAGCTTGCCCGACAGCCAAGAGACCCAGTACTTC. Its translation is CASSLPDSQETQYF.